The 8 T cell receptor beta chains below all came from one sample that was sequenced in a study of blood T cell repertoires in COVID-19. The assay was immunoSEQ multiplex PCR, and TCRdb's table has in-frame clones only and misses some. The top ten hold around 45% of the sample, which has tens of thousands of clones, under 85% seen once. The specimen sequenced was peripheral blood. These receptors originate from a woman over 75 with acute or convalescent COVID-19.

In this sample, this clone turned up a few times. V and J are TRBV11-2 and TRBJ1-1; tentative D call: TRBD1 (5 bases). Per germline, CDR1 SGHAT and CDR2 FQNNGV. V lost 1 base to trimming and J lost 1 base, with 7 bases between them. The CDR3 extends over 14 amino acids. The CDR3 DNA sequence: TGTGCCAGCAGCTTAGGGCAGGGGAACACTGAAGCTTTCTTT. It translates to CASSLGQGNTEAFF.

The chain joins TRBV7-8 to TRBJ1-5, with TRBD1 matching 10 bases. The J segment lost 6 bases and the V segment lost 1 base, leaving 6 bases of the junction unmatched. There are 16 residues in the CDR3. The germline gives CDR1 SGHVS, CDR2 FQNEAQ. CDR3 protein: CASSLVGRTGGQPQHF. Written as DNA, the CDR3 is TGTGCCAGCAGCTTAGTCGGGAGGACAGGGGGTCAGCCCCAGCATTTT.

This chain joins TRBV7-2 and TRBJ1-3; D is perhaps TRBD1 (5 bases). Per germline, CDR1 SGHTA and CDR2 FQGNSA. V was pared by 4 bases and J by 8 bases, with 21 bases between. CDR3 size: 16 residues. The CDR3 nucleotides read TGTGCCAGCAGCTCCAATGGGGGGGGAGCGAAGGACACCATATATTTT. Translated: CASSSNGGGAKDTIYF.

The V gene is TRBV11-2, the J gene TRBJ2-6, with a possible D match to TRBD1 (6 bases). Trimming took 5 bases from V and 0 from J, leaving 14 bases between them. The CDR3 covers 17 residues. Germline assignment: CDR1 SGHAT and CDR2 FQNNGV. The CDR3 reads CASSLGQLYSGANVLTF. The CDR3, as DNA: TGTGCCAGCAGCCTTGGACAGCTTTACTCTGGGGCCAACGTCCTGACTTTC.

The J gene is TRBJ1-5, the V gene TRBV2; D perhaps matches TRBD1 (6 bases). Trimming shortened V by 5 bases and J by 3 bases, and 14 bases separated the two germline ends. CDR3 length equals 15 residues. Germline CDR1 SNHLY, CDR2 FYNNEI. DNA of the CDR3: TGTGCCAGCAGTCTACAGGGTCCCTACAATCAGCCCCAGCATTTT. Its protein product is CASSLQGPYNQPQHF.

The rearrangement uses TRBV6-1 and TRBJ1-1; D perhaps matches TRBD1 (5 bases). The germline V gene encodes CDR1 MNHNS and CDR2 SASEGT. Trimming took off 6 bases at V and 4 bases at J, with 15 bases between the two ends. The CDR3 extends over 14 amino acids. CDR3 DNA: TGTGCCAGCAGGGGTCAGGGAGGAGGCACTGAAGCTTTCTTT. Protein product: CASRGQGGGTEAFF.

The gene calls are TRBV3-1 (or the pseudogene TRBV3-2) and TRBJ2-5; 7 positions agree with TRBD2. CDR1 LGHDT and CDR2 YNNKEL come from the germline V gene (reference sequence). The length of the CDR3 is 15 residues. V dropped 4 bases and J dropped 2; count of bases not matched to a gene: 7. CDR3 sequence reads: CASSRAAGDQETQYF. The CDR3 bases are TGTGCCAGCAGCCGGGCGGCGGGGGATCAAGAGACCCAGTACTTC.

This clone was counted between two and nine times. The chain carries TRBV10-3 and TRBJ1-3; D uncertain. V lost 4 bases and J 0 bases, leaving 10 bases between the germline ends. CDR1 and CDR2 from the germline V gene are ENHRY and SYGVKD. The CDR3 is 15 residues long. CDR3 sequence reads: CAISAGRGSGNTIYF. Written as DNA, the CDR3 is TGTGCCATCAGTGCAGGCCGGGGCTCTGGAAACACCATATATTTT.